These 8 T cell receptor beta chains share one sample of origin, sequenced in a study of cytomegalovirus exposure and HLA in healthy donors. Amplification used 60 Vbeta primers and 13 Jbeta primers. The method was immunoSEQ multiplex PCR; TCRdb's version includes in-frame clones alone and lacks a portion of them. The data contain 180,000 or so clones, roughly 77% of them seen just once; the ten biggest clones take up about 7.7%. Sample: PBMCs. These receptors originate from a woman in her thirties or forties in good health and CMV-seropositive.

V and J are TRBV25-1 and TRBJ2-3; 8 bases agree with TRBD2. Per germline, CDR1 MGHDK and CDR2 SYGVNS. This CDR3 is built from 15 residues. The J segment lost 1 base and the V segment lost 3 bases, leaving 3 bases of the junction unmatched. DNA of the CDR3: TGTGCCAGCAGTGATTGGACTAGCCGCACAGATACGCAGTATTTT. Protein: CASSDWTSRTDTQYF.

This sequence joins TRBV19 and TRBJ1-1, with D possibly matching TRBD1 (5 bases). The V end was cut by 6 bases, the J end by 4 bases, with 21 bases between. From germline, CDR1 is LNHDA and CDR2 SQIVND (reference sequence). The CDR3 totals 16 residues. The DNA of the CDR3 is TGTGCCAGTAGATCCGCCCCGGCGGGACTAGGCACTGAAGCTTTCTTT. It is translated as CASRSAPAGLGTEAFF.

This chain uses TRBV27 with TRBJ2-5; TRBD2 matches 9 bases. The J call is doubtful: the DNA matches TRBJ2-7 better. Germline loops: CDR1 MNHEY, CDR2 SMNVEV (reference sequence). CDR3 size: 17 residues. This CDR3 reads CASSLRSSGTLTYEQYF. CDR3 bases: TGTGCCAGCAGTTTACGGTCTAGCGGGACGCTGACCTACGAGCAGTACTTC.

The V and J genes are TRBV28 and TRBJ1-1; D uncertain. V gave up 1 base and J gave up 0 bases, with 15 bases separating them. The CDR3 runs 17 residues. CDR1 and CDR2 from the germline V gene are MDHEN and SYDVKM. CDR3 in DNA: TGTGCCAGCAGTTTATTCCCTCTGGGAGTAATGAACACTGAAGCTTTCTTT. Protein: CASSLFPLGVMNTEAFF.

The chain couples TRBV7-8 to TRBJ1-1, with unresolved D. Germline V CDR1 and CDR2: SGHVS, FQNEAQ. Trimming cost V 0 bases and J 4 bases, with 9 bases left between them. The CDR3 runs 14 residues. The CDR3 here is CASSLAIHSTEAFF. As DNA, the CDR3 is TGTGCCAGCAGCTTAGCTATCCACAGCACTGAAGCTTTCTTT.

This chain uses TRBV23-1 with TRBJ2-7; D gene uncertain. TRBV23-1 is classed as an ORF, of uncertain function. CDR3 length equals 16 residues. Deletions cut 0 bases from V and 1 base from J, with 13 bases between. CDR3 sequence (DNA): TGCGCCAGCAGTCAATCGCCCGCCAGCAGGTCCTACGAGCAGTACTTC. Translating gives CASSQSPASRSYEQYF.

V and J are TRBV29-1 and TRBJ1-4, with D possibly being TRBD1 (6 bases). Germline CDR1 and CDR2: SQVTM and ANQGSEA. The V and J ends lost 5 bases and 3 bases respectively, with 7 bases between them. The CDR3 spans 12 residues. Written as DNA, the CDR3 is TGCAGCGTTCGGACAGCTAATGAAAAACTGTTTTTT. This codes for CSVRTANEKLFF.

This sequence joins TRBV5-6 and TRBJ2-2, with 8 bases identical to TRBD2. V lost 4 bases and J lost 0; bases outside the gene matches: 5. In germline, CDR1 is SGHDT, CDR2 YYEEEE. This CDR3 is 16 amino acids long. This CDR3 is CASSTIAGSNTGELFF. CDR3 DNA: TGTGCCAGCAGCACAATAGCGGGATCGAACACCGGGGAGCTGTTTTTT. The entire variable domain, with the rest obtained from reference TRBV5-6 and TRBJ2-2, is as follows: DAGVTQSPTHLIKTRGQQVTLRCSPKSGHDTVSWYQQALGQGPQFIFQYYEEEERQRGNFPDRFSGHQFPNYSSELNVNALLLGDSALYLCASSTIAGSNTGELFFGEGSRLTVL.